The T cell receptor (beta chain) described here comes from a study of immune heterogeneity within non-small cell lung tumors. Regarding the study as a whole: Tumor sites within a patient were found to share identical dominant CDR3 beta clonotypes, and site-unique high-frequency clones were also present. A moderate but significant correlation was found, linking local T-cell clonality with local tumor mutational burden (R about 0.32).

Multiplex PCR was performed with 32 V and 13 J primers, and it amplified TCR beta CDR3. TCRdb itself ran the multiplex PCR reads through MiXCR, one entry per CDR3 protein. The table has thousands of distinct CDR3 sequences, approximately 22% seen once. Bulk tumor genomic DNA served as template, at roughly 600 ng per sample. Several biopsies per primary tumor were taken during surgery, spaced as far apart as possible. Their non-small cell lung cancer was newly diagnosed and untreated, and the patients underwent curative surgery. This clonotype is deemed medium-sized. Its antigen is as yet unknown. Trimming left V 5 bases short and J 7 bases short, with 17 bases between. The CDR3 extends over 15 amino acids. Germline values: CDR1 MGHDK, CDR2 SYGVNS.

The chain combines TRBV25-1 with TRBJ2-2; D ambiguous. Sequenced sample: lung tumor tissue. The clonotype comes from a female donor with non-small cell lung cancer. The CDR3 is CASSRHNLLGGELFF. CDR3 DNA: TGTGCCAGCAGTAGACACAATCTCCTAGGCGGGGAGCTGTTTTTT.